The entry below gives a single T cell receptor (beta chain) sequence along with its context. The antigen is not known. The sample belongs to a study of human T cells and chemical hapten exposure. This CDR3 has 17 amino acids. This sample's time point: patch test 1, 2 weeks after DPC sensitization. The treatment is: therapeutic diphenylcyclopropenone sensitization with weekly scalp DPC. Every donor had alopecia and was 18 to 70 years old; all were suitable for DPC. One entry per CDR3 protein, called by TCRdb with MiXCR from the RACE reads. The sample carries 180,000 or so distinct CDR3 sequences, roughly 15% recorded once. General observations from the study: The immune response of these alopecia patients might not match healthy individuals'.

This TCR derives from a young woman with alopecia areata. Some clones in this sample may be carry-over from other donors' samples. This chain links TRBV21-1 with TRBJ2-5; the D segment call TRBD1 is taken from the table without a DNA check. TRBV21-1 is a pseudogene. This sample comprised whole blood, obtained in connection with sensitization to the hapten diphenylcyclopropenone (DPC). The CDR3 DNA reads TGTGCCAGGGAGTCGGATCGAGGGGGCGCATGGGGAGAGACCCAGTACTTC. Residues: CARESDRGGAWGETQYF.